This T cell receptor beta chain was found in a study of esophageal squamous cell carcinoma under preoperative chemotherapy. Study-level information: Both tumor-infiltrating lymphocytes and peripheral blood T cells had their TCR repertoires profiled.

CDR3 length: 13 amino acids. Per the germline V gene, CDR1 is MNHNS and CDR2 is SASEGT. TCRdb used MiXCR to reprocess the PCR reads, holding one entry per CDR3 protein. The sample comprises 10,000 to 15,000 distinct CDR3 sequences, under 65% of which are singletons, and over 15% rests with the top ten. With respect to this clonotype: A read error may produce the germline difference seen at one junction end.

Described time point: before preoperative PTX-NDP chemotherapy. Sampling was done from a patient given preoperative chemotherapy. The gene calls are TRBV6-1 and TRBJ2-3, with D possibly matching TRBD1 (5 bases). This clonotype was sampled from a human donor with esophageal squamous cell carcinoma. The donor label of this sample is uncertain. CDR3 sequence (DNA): TGTGCCAGCAGTGACAGGGTGGAAGATACGCAGTATTTC. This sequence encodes CASSDRVEDTQYF.